The T cell receptor (beta chain) under discussion was sequenced for a study of T cells expressing NK-cell markers. Study-wide results and limits: Dominant NKG2C+ clonotype frequencies of roughly 1.0-7.5% of CD8+ T cells were measured in over 5 donors. Where several donors were concerned, these clonotypes also led the CD3+CD56-NKG2C+ fraction.

As regards this clonotype: Its antigen is unknown.

TCRdb reprocessed the 5' RACE reads; each CDR3 protein has one entry and no DNA is given. The sample data list 500,000 to 700,000 distinct CDR3 sequences. This CDR3 comprises 15 residues. Germline assignment: CDR1 WNHNN and CDR2 SYGVQD (reference sequence). The origin of this receptor is a man younger than 30 in good health. Sequencing used blood T cells: a sorted CD56 or NKG2C T cell subset, CD4+ or CD8+ T cells, or bulk PBMC T cells (not recorded which). V and J are TRBV10-1 and TRBJ2-2; the TRBD1 assignment by TCRdb is unverifiable without DNA. CDR3 in amino acids: CASSEVRGLPGELFF.